This T cell receptor beta chain emerged from a study of cytomegalovirus exposure and HLA in healthy donors. Per germline, CDR1 SGHKS and CDR2 YYEKEE (reference sequence). V was clipped by 3 bases and J by 0 bases, with 13 bases between them. The CDR3 covers 16 residues. Profiled with immunoSEQ multiplex PCR; TCRdb holds only in-frame clones, not every one. In the table there are some 140,000 clones, 70% to 90% of which are singletons. This sequence was found in a man aged 18 to 29 in good health and CMV-seronegative. The sample consisted of PBMCs. The chain couples TRBV5-5 to TRBJ2-1; TRBD2 is a possible D gene (6 bases). Here the CDR3 DNA reads TGTGCCAGCAGCTGGGGAGGACTAAGCTCCTACAATGAGCAGTTCTTC. The encoded protein is CASSWGGLSSYNEQFF.